There are a few counts of the clone carrying this T cell receptor (beta chain). Its cognate antigen is unknown. The CDR3 consists of 13 residues. Germline loops: CDR1 MRHNA, CDR2 SNTAGT. V lost 5 bases, J lost 2 bases, and 1 base stayed unmatched. The sample comes from a study of cytomegalovirus exposure and HLA in healthy donors. Broader study findings: Cytomegalovirus association was assigned to about 150 TCR beta chains. Specificity of a few CMV-associated chains for CMV antigens was verified in vitro. When the data were analyzed later, several of the most significant clusters appeared to be linked to common viral pathogens.

13 Jbeta primers and 60 Vbeta primers were used for the PCR. Only in-frame clones appear in the TCRdb table, and some are missing; sequencing was by immunoSEQ multiplex PCR. This table holds 110,000 to 150,000 clones, 80% found once. The TCR comes from a middle-aged man in good health and CMV-seronegative. The sequencing sample was made of PBMCs. The V and J genes are TRBV6-4 and TRBJ2-3, with 7 bases fitting TRBD2. DNA of the CDR3: TGTGCCAGCAGTCTAGCGGTCACAGATACGCAGTATTTT. Its translation: CASSLAVTDTQYF.